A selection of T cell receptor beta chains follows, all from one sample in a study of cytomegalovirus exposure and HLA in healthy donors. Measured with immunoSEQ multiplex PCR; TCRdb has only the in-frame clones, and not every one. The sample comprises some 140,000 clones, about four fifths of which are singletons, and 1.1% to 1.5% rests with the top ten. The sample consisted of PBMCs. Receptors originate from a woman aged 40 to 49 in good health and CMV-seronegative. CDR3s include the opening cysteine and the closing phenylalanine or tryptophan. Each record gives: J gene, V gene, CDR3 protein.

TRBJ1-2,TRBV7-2,CASSVGYGYTF
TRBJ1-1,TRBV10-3,CAISGPGPSETEAFF
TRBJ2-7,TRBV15,CATSRLRTGAHEQYF
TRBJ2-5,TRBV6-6,CASSDPQVETQYF
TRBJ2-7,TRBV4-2,CASSQEAGFASYEQYF
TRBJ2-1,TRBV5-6,CASSLLRDNEQFF
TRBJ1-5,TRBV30,CAWSSSRYQPQHF
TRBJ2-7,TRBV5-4,CASSLDGTPLYEQYF
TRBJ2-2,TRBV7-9,CAGSLGETGELFF
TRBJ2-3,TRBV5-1,CASSLGIAGGFTDTQYF
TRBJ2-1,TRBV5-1,CASSLRGRAGYNEQFF
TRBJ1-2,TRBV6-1,CATQGLDYGYTF
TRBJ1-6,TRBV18,CASSPQRTEDSPLHF
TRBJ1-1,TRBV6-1,CASRRQDNTEAFF
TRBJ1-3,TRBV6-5,CASGDRFSGNTIYF
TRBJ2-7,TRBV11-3,CASSLESRGEQYF
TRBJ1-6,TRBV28,CASTLRGNSPLHF
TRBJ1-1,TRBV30,CAWGQGGRRAFF
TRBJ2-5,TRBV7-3,CASSLNGGARETQYF
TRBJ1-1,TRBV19,CASSIFAGNTEAFF
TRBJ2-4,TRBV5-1,CASSETVKNIQYF
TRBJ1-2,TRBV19,CASSTRSGGYTF
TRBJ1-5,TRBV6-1,CASSDGTPTTRQPQHF
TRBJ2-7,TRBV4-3,CASSQLTGYEQYF
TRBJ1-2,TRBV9,CASSVGTGLYGYTF
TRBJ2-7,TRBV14,CASSPLTSGGPTSYEQYF
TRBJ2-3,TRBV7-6,CASSPTGGGHSTDTQYF
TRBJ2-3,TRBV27,CASSLSTPGRGTDTQYF
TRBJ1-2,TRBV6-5,CASRPPESGYTF
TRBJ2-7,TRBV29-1,CSVGGTRTGALSYEQYF
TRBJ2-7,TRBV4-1,CASSQDGERPTYEQYF
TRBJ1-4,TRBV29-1,CSVEANRDRGPELFF
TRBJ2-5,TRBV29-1,CSVGPRLRETQYF
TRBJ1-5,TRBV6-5,CASSRTGGNQPQHF
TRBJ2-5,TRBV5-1,CASLLPGEETQYF
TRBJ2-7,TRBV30,CAWSVGGPYEQYF
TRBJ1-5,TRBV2,CASSDRGSQPQHF
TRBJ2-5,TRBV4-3,CASSQGGRAETQYF
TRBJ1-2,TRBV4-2,CASSQEGTGTYGYTF
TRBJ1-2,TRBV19,CASSTSVGANYGYTF
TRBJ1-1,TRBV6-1,CASSEHRGQGAFF
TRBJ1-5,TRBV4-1,CASSQDNSFNQPQHF
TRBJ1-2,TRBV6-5,CASRTRADGYGYTF
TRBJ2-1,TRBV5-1,CASSPRDPRRNEQFF
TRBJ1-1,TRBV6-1,CASNDGGRGNTEAFF
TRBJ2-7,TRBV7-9,CASSSPGQGIHEQYF
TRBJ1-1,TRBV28,CASSYPGRRNMNTEAFF
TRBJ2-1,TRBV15,CATSRDELNEQFF
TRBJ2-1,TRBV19,CASSDRSAFQFF
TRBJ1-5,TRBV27,CASSLSGGASNQPQHF
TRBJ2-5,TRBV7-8,CASSPERGSQYF
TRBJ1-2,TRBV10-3,CAISESGGDGYTF